The 25 T cell receptor beta chains given below trace back to one sample, sequenced in a study of T cell repertoires in cytomegalovirus infection. TCRdb re-called the reads through MiXCR, storing one row per CDR3 protein. Of under 150,000 distinct CDR3 sequences listed, less than 9.5% were seen once; the top ten hold 10%. The sequencing sample was made of PBMCs. The receptors come from a human donor in good health (CMV status not recorded). Some clones in this sample may be carry-over from other donors' samples.

This clonotype appeared many times. This chain connects TRBV11-2 to TRBJ2-3; D uncertain. The V end was cut by 6 bases, the J end by 6 bases, with 10 bases between. The CDR3 length is 12 residues. CDR1 and CDR2 (germline): SGHAT, FQNNGV. CDR3 sequence (DNA): TGTGCCAGCAGTAGGAACGAGGATACGCAGTATTTT. Residues: CASSRNEDTQYF.

This clonotype was seen at least ten times. The chain links TRBV7-2 to TRBJ1-4, with D perhaps matching TRBD1 (5 bases). This CDR3 is 15 amino acids long. Germline-derived CDR1 and CDR2 are SGHTA and FQGNSA. V was cut by 0 bases and J by 3 bases, with 8 bases left in between. The CDR3 region has the DNA TGTGCCAGCAGCTTAGCAAAGGGGCCTAATGAAAAACTGTTTTTT. It encodes CASSLAKGPNEKLFF.

For this clonotype: A junction end diverges from the germline sequence, so it may reflect a read error. The chain employs TRBV7-2 and TRBJ2-3; 8 nucleotides align to TRBD2. The CDR3 length is 14 residues. Germline V lookup: CDR1 SGHTA, CDR2 FQGNSA. CDR3: CASSDSGGMDTLYF. The CDR3 bases are TGTGCAAGCAGCGACAGCGGGGGCATGGATACGCTGTATTTT.

This clonotype was observed many times. This chain uses TRBV5-1 with TRBJ2-7; D possibly corresponds to TRBD2 (6 bases). Trimming removed 4 bases from V and 3 bases from J, with 11 bases in between. CDR3 length equals 13 residues. Germline CDR1 SGHRS, CDR2 YFSETQ. CDR3 sequence: CASSDGGNYEQYF. CDR3 coding DNA: TGCGCCAGCAGCGACGGGGGAAACTACGAGCAGTACTTC. Full variable domain (remainder filled in from reference TRBV5-1 and TRBJ2-7): KAGVTQTPRYLIKTRGQQVTLSCSPISGHRSVSWYQQTPGQGLQFLFEYFSETQRNKGNFPGRFSGRQFSNSRSEMNVSTLELGDSALYLCASSDGGNYEQYFGPGTRLTVT.

This clonotype was counted ten times or more. The chain recombines TRBV4-1 with TRBJ2-7; no reliable D call. The ends were cut back, 3 bases at V and 6 bases at J, with 18 bases in the middle. Germline V gene sequence: CDR1 MGHRA, CDR2 YSYEKL. The CDR3 has 15 amino acids. The CDR3 region is CASSHPTLGYAEQYF. The DNA of the CDR3 is TGCGCCAGCAGCCACCCTACCCTCGGCTACGCCGAGCAGTACTTC.

There are many counts of this clonotype. The chain couples TRBV2 to TRBJ1-6; D remains ambiguous. The germline V gene encodes CDR1 SNHLY and CDR2 FYNNEI. The V and J ends lost 4 bases and 0 bases respectively, with 7 bases between them. The CDR3 sequence is 15 residues long. The CDR3 reads CASSADPSYNSPLHF. The CDR3 nucleotides read TGTGCCAGCAGTGCGGACCCCTCCTATAATTCACCCCTCCACTTT.

This clonotype was recorded at least ten times. This chain joins TRBV2 and TRBJ2-2; D perhaps matches TRBD2 (6 bases). V was clipped by 3 bases and J by 1 base, with 9 bases between them. Germline CDR1 SNHLY, CDR2 FYNNEI. The CDR3 consists of 15 residues. This CDR3 reads CASSEEGKNTGELFF. The DNA for the CDR3 is TGTGCCAGCAGTGAGGAGGGGAAGAACACCGGGGAGCTGTTTTTT.

The chain employs TRBV18 and TRBJ2-1; 9 nucleotides line up with TRBD1. The J segment lost 5 bases and the V segment lost 6 bases, leaving 8 bases of the junction unmatched. Looked up from germline, CDR1 is KGHSH and CDR2 is LQKENI. The CDR3 consists of 15 residues. This CDR3 is CASSLGTGPDNEQFF. The CDR3 nucleotides are TGTGCCAGCTCCCTCGGGACAGGGCCGGACAATGAGCAGTTCTTC.

The chain couples TRBV10-3 to TRBJ1-1; D is ambiguous. CDR3 length: 14 residues. V was cut by 6 bases and J by 0 bases, with 11 bases left in between. Germline V gene data show CDR1 as ENHRY and CDR2 as SYGVKD. DNA for the CDR3: TGTGCCATCAGGGAAGGGCTCATGAACACTGAAGCTTTCTTT. Translated: CAIREGLMNTEAFF.

Ten or more counts support this clonotype. The chain is built from TRBV20-1 and TRBJ1-3; D uncertain. From germline, CDR1 is DFQATT and CDR2 SNEGSKA (reference sequence). Trimming pared 5 bases from V and 8 bases from J, leaving 16 bases between. The CDR3 extends over 13 amino acids. The CDR3 bases are TGCAGTGCTCCCCCCCCGTGGGCAGACACCATATATTTT. This gives the protein CSAPPPWADTIYF.

This clonotype was picked up a small number of times. The CDR3 spells CASSLPGGDINYEQYF. The DNA of the CDR3 is TGCGCCAGCAGCCTGCCGGGGGGCGATATTAACTACGAGCAGTACTTC. V usage is TRBV5-1 and J usage is TRBJ2-7; weak D call: TRBD2 (7 bases). The CDR3 is made up of 16 amino acids. Deletions cut 4 bases from V and 3 bases from J, with 20 bases between. The germline V gene has CDR1 SGHRS and CDR2 YFSETQ.

This chain uses TRBV7-8 with TRBJ2-1; D possibly corresponds to TRBD2 (5 bases). V was shortened by 2 bases and J by 5 bases, with 10 bases between the two germline ends. The CDR3 is 14 amino acids. CDR1 and CDR2 from the germline V gene are SGHVS and FQNEAQ. Here the CDR3 DNA reads TGTGCCAGCAGCTTAAATCCCGGGGACAATGAGCAGTTCTTC. Translating it yields CASSLNPGDNEQFF.

By its share, this clonotype is medium-sized. The rearrangement links TRBV7-2 to TRBJ1-5; 9 nucleotides match TRBD1. CDR1 SGHTA and CDR2 FQGNSA come from the germline V gene. The CDR3 is 14 amino acids. Trimming at V came to 4 bases and at J to 7 bases, leaving 5 bases not matched to a gene. CDR3 loop: CASSSGQGSQPQHF. The CDR3 DNA sequence: TGTGCCAGCAGCTCTGGACAGGGGAGCCAGCCCCAGCATTTT.

This clonotype occurred a few times. This chain joins TRBV12-3 or TRBV12-4 and TRBJ1-1; maybe TRBD1 (5 bases). This CDR3 has 14 amino acids. V was cut by 7 bases and J by 7 bases, with 19 bases left in between. As DNA, the CDR3 is TGTGCCAGCACCCCGGGACGGCGCTATATTGAAGCTTTCTTT. As protein: CASTPGRRYIEAFF.

This chain joins TRBV5-6 and TRBJ2-3; D gene ambiguous. Germline V gene sequence: CDR1 SGHDT, CDR2 YYEEEE. V was pared by 4 bases and J by 5 bases, with 8 bases between. This CDR3 spans 12 amino acids. Written as DNA, the CDR3 is TGTGCCAGCAGCCTTCAACTAGATACGCAGTATTTT. Its protein product is CASSLQLDTQYF.

The sample holds many counts of this clonotype. The genes are TRBV11-2 and TRBJ2-6; the D gene could be TRBD1 or TRBD2 (6 bases each). Germline CDR1 reads SGHAT; CDR2 reads FQNNGV. CDR3 length: 17 amino acids. With 4 bases removed from V and 4 bases from J, the gap between germline ends came to 17 bases. CDR3 loop: CASSSTWGAGGANVLTF. CDR3 coding DNA: TGTGCCAGCAGCTCGACCTGGGGGGCGGGCGGGGCCAACGTCCTGACTTTC.

This clonotype was found many times. The V gene is TRBV11-2, the J gene TRBJ2-3, with 8 bases fitting TRBD2. CDR1 and CDR2 (germline): SGHAT, FQNNGV. This CDR3 has 15 amino acids. V shed 4 bases, J shed 3 bases, and the junction held 6 bases outside the gene matches. CDR3 DNA sequence: TGTGCCAGCAGCTCGGGGGGGCCGATAACAGATACGCAGTATTTT. Translation gives CASSSGGPITDTQYF. Full variable domain (remainder filled in from reference TRBV11-2 and TRBJ2-3): EAGVAQSPRYKIIEKRQSVAFWCNPISGHATLYWYQQILGQGPKLLIQFQNNGVVDDSQLPKDRFSAERLKGVDSTLKIQPAKLEDSAVYLCASSSGGPITDTQYFGPGTRLTVL.

This clonotype has at least ten counts. V gene TRBV20-1 combines with J gene TRBJ2-3, with D possibly TRBD1 on 6 matching bases. The CDR3 has 11 residues. The germline CDR1 and CDR2 sequences are DFQATT and SNEGSKA (reference sequence). The V and J ends lost 6 bases and 14 bases respectively, with 18 bases between them. The CDR3 reads CSASTGTTGYF. In DNA form, the CDR3 reads TGCAGTGCCAGTACAGGGACCACAGGGTATTTT.

The sample holds many counts of this clonotype. The chain uses TRBV11-2 and TRBJ2-3; 7 positions match TRBD2. Trimming at V came to 6 bases and at J to 3 bases, leaving 9 bases not matched to a gene. From germline, CDR1 is SGHAT and CDR2 FQNNGV. The CDR3 consists of 15 residues. This chain's CDR3 is CASSLQRGRTDTQYF. CDR3 in DNA: TGTGCCAGCAGTTTACAGCGGGGAAGGACAGATACGCAGTATTTT.

This clonotype was seen ten or more times. This chain connects TRBV7-2 to TRBJ1-2; D remains unclear. The length of the CDR3 is 11 residues. Germline lookup yields CDR1 SGHTA and CDR2 FQGNSA. Trimming took off 3 bases at V and 7 bases at J, with 6 bases between the two ends. The CDR3 bases are TGTGCCAGCAGCTTTTCCACTGGCTACACCTTC. The encoded protein is CASSFSTGYTF.

The rearrangement joins TRBV2 to TRBJ1-2; D is possibly TRBD1 (5 bases). Per the germline V gene, CDR1 is SNHLY and CDR2 is FYNNEI. CDR3 length equals 13 residues. Trimming took off 6 bases at V and 4 bases at J, with 12 bases between the two ends. CDR3 DNA sequence: TGTGCCAGCAGGGGGCAGGGCGGCTATGGCTACACCTTC. Residues: CASRGQGGYGYTF. The full variable domain, rest sourced from reference TRBV2 and TRBJ1-2, is EPEVTQTPSHQVTQMGQEVILRCVPISNHLYFYWYRQILGQKVEFLVSFYNNEISEKSEIFDDQFSVERPDGSNFTLKIRSTKLEDSAMYFCASRGQGGYGYTFGSGTRLTVV.

The table lists this clonotype with many counts. This chain joins TRBV10-3 and TRBJ1-1; 12 bases match TRBD1. Germline V gene data show CDR1 as ENHRY and CDR2 as SYGVKD. This CDR3 has 16 amino acids. J gave up 6 bases and V 5 bases, and 10 bases lay outside the gene matches. DNA of the CDR3: TGTGCCATCAGTTCTTCCGGGACAGGGGGCAATGCTGAAGCTTTCTTT. Its protein is CAISSSGTGGNAEAFF.

The chain links TRBV20-1 to TRBJ2-5, with D maybe TRBD1 (5 bases). The germline V gene encodes CDR1 DFQATT and CDR2 SNEGSKA (reference sequence). This CDR3 region has 13 residues. V lost 6 bases and J 5 bases, leaving 16 bases between the germline ends. The CDR3 DNA sequence: TGCAGTGCCCAAGCTGGGGCGGTGGAGACCCAGTACTTC. This sequence encodes CSAQAGAVETQYF.

This clonotype came up many times. The chain uses TRBV6-1 and TRBJ1-1, with 7 nucleotides matching TRBD1. Germline CDR1 is MNHNS and CDR2 is SASEGT. The length of the CDR3 is 14 residues. The trim removed 6 bases at V and 7 bases at J, leaving 11 bases unmatched. Here the CDR3 reads CASSGWDSAGEAFF. The CDR3 DNA is TGTGCCAGCAGCGGATGGGACAGCGCCGGTGAAGCTTTCTTT.

This clonotype was recorded a few times. The V and J genes are TRBV2 and TRBJ2-4; a weak D match, TRBD2 (5 bases). In germline, CDR1 is SNHLY, CDR2 FYNNEI. V dropped 5 bases and J dropped 1 base, with 18 bases sitting between them. This CDR3 region has 17 residues. The CDR3 here is CASSSLGAVGAKNIQYF. The CDR3 DNA follows: TGTGCCAGCAGTAGTCTAGGAGCGGTCGGGGCCAAAAACATTCAGTACTTC.